Shown below are 19 T cell receptor beta chains from a single sample sequenced in a study of blood T cell repertoires in COVID-19. The assay was immunoSEQ multiplex PCR, and TCRdb's table has in-frame clones only and misses some. The sample records under 300,000 clones, 70% to 90% being singletons. Sequenced material: peripheral blood. Receptor source: a woman in her seventies with acute or convalescent COVID-19.

The chain recombines TRBV4-1 with TRBJ1-6, with no clear D. Germline CDR1 reads MGHRA; CDR2 reads YSYEKL. This CDR3 has 17 amino acids. V lost 1 base and J lost 2, with 12 bases in between. CDR3 coding DNA: TGCGCCAGCAGCCAAGGTGGGGAGAGAGCCTATAATTCACCCCTCCACTTT. This gives the protein CASSQGGERAYNSPLHF.

The rearrangement joins TRBV2 to TRBJ2-5; D uncertain. V lost 8 bases and J lost 6, with 10 bases in between. Per germline, CDR1 SNHLY and CDR2 FYNNEI. There are 11 residues in the CDR3. Here the CDR3 DNA reads TGTGCCAGCCGCTTTGGGCAGACCCAGTACTTC. Translation: CASRFGQTQYF.

The CDR3 protein is CASSPPRPGELFF. Written as DNA, the CDR3 is TGTGCCAGCAGCCCCCCGAGGCCCGGGGAGCTGTTTTTT. The chain couples TRBV4-2 to TRBJ2-2; D is unresolved. The CDR3 extends over 13 amino acids. Looked up from germline, CDR1 is LGHNA and CDR2 is YNFKEQ. Trimming removed 4 bases from V and 6 bases from J, with 9 bases in between.

The chain recombines TRBV5-6 with TRBJ1-1; no firm D call. This CDR3 is 14 amino acids long. Trimming removed 1 base at V and 6 bases at J, with 13 bases between. Germline loops: CDR1 SGHDT, CDR2 YYEEEE. CDR3 nucleotide sequence: TGTGCCAGCAGCTTGACGCGGTGGTGGTCTGAAGCTTTCTTT. Translating it yields CASSLTRWWSEAFF.

V is TRBV3-1 (or the pseudogene TRBV3-2) and J is TRBJ2-1; tentative D call: TRBD1 (6 bases). The germline V and J ends were trimmed by 2 bases and 6 bases, with 14 bases remaining between them. This CDR3 contains 15 residues. Per germline, CDR1 LGHDT and CDR2 YNNKEL (reference sequence). The CDR3, as DNA: TGTGCCAGCAGCCAACAACAGGGCTTGGTCAATGAGCAGTTCTTC. This encodes CASSQQQGLVNEQFF.

The chain is built from TRBV3-1 (or the pseudogene TRBV3-2) and TRBJ1-6; the D is unclear. The CDR3 is 16 residues long. Between the trimmed V and J ends, which lost 0 bases and 0 bases, there was a span of 6 bases. The germline CDR1 and CDR2 sequences are LGHDT and YNNKEL (reference sequence). The CDR3 protein is CASSQDTSSYNSPLHF. Here the CDR3 DNA reads TGTGCCAGCAGCCAAGACACGAGCTCCTATAATTCACCCCTCCACTTT.

This clone was recorded once. This chain connects TRBV9 to TRBJ2-1; maybe TRBD1 (6 bases). Germline assignment: CDR1 SGDLS and CDR2 YYNGEE. Trimming stripped 0 bases from V and 2 bases from J, with 9 bases between. CDR3 length: 15 amino acids. CDR3 region: CASSVVGHTYNEQFF. The DNA for the CDR3 is TGTGCCAGCAGCGTAGTGGGACATACCTACAATGAGCAGTTCTTC.

V is TRBV2 and J is TRBJ1-4; 10 bases map to TRBD1. Trimming took 8 bases from V and 8 from J; bases not matched to a gene: 2. The germline V gene has CDR1 SNHLY and CDR2 FYNNEI. This CDR3 comprises 12 residues. This CDR3 reads CASGTGVEKLFF. The DNA for the CDR3 is TGTGCCAGCGGGACAGGGGTGGAAAAACTGTTTTTT.

This clone was recorded only once. The chain couples TRBV10-1 to TRBJ1-1, with D perhaps matching TRBD1 (5 bases). The ends were cut back, 3 bases at V and 7 bases at J, with 15 bases in the middle. In germline, CDR1 is WNHNN, CDR2 SYGVQD (reference sequence). The CDR3 contains 14 residues. CDR3: CASSDVREGNEAFF. DNA for the CDR3: TGCGCCAGCAGTGATGTACGGGAGGGGAATGAAGCTTTCTTT.

The chain is built from TRBV2 and TRBJ1-1, with a tentative D call TRBD1 (6 bases). Germline V CDR1 and CDR2: SNHLY, FYNNEI. The CDR3 loop spans 12 amino acids. Between the trimmed V and J ends, which lost 2 bases and 8 bases, there was a span of 9 bases. CDR3: CASSESGGEAFF. The CDR3 DNA sequence: TGTGCCAGCAGTGAATCTGGGGGCGAAGCTTTCTTT.

This chain connects TRBV3-1 (or the pseudogene TRBV3-2) to TRBJ2-1; 16 bases map to TRBD2. The CDR3 spans 16 residues. V lost 5 bases and J lost 8; bases outside the gene matches: 6. The V gene's germline CDR1 is LGHDT and CDR2 YNNKEL (reference sequence). As DNA, the CDR3 is TGTGCCAGCAGCTCGGGACTAGCGGGGGGGGTCGATGAGCAGTTCTTC. Translated: CASSSGLAGGVDEQFF.

The chain couples TRBV6-5 to TRBJ2-1, with 14 bases that match TRBD2. CDR1 and CDR2 from the germline V gene are MNHEY and SVGAGI. V lost 7 bases, J lost 10 bases, and 9 bases stayed unmatched. The CDR3 contains 15 residues. The CDR3: CASKETSGGAGEQFF. In nucleotides, the CDR3 is TGTGCCAGCAAGGAGACTAGCGGGGGGGCAGGAGAGCAGTTCTTC.

The chain has TRBV15 and TRBJ1-2; no clear D gene. CDR3 length: 13 residues. V was pared by 4 bases and J by 4 bases, with 10 bases between. CDR1 and CDR2 (germline): LNHNV, YYDKDF (reference sequence). The CDR3 is CATSTKTPYGYTF. In nucleotides, the CDR3 is TGTGCCACCAGCACCAAAACACCCTATGGCTACACCTTC.

The chain combines TRBV27 with TRBJ1-1; a weak D match, TRBD1 (5 bases). CDR1 MNHEY and CDR2 SMNVEV come from the germline V gene (reference sequence). The CDR3 totals 14 residues. The V gene lost 0 bases and the J gene lost 7 bases, with 12 bases spanning the gap. The CDR3 sequence is CASSLSGNQGEAFF. For the CDR3, the DNA is TGTGCCAGCAGTTTATCGGGAAATCAGGGTGAAGCTTTCTTT.

The chain links TRBV3-1 (or the pseudogene TRBV3-2) to TRBJ2-2; 10 positions match TRBD2. Germline trimming cut 1 base from V and 6 bases from J; bases unmatched to any gene: 8. This CDR3 spans 17 amino acids. Germline CDR1 is LGHDT and CDR2 is YNNKEL (reference sequence). CDR3 region: CASSQVRSGGAAGELFF. In DNA form, the CDR3 reads TGTGCCAGCAGCCAAGTAAGGAGCGGGGGGGCCGCCGGGGAGCTGTTTTTT.

The V and J genes are TRBV3-1 (or the pseudogene TRBV3-2) and TRBJ2-2; 7 nucleotides agree with TRBD1. The CDR3 contains 16 residues. V lost 2 bases and J lost 4; bases outside the gene matches: 7. Germline CDR1 is LGHDT and CDR2 is YNNKEL (reference sequence). CDR3 residues: CASSQPPGQRTGELFF. CDR3 coding DNA: TGTGCCAGCAGCCAACCCCCGGGACAGCGCACCGGGGAGCTGTTTTTT.

V gene TRBV2 combines with J gene TRBJ2-7, with D possibly TRBD1 on 7 matching bases. The CDR3 is made up of 11 amino acids. The V end lost 11 bases, the J end lost 6 bases, and 14 bases lay between the germline ends. CDR1 and CDR2 (germline): SNHLY, FYNNEI. The CDR3 protein is CAGGTVGEQYF. The CDR3 DNA reads as TGTGCCGGCGGGACAGTCGGCGAGCAGTACTTC.

The rearrangement uses TRBV3-1 (or the pseudogene TRBV3-2) and TRBJ1-1; 8 positions match TRBD1. V lost 8 bases to trimming and J lost 5 bases; unmatched junction nucleotides: 7. The germline V gene has CDR1 LGHDT and CDR2 YNNKEL (reference sequence). CDR3 size: 13 residues. The CDR3 coding sequence is TGTGCCAGCCTTGGACAGGGAAATACTGAAGCTTTCTTT. Translation: CASLGQGNTEAFF.

Only one count was recorded for this clone. The chain carries TRBV2 and TRBJ2-3; 9 nucleotides align to TRBD2. Germline values: CDR1 SNHLY, CDR2 FYNNEI. The CDR3 spans 14 residues. The J segment lost 2 bases and the V segment lost 11 bases, leaving 8 bases of the junction unmatched. The CDR3 loop is CAGGGGANTDTQYF. The CDR3 nucleotides are TGTGCCGGGGGCGGGGGGGCGAACACAGATACGCAGTATTTT.